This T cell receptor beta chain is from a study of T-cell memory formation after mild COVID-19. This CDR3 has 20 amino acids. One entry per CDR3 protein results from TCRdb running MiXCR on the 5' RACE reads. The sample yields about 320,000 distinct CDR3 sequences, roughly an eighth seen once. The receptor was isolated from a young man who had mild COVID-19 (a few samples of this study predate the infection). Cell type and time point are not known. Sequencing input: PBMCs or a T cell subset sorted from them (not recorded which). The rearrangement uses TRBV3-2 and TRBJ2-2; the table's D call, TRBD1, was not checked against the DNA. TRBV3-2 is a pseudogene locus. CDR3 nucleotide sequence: TGTGCCAGCAGCCAAGATTCATTGAGGACAGGCCTTTTCGTGGCCGGGGAGCTGTTTTTT. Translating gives CASSQDSLRTGLFVAGELFF.